The present entry profiles one TCR beta chain with its context. This sample stems from a study of OX40 agonist ivuxolimab in advanced cancers. Whole-study context: While on treatment, patients had intravenous ivuxolimab at 0.01 to 10 mg/kg every 2 weeks.

Only in-frame clones appear in the TCRdb table, and some are missing; sequencing was by immunoSEQ multiplex PCR. The sample comprises about 46,000 clones, approximately 80% of which are singletons, and about 1.8% rests with the top ten. Looked up from germline, CDR1 is SGHDN and CDR2 is FVKESK. After removal of 1 base from V and 11 bases from J, the junction contained 4 bases not matched to a gene. This CDR3 is built from 13 residues. The sequencing here drew on CD4+ or CD8+ T cells sorted from blood, taken in a trial of the OX40 agonist ivuxolimab. The origin of this receptor is an adult with an advanced solid tumor such as melanoma, head and neck, liver or kidney cancer. The J gene is TRBJ2-4, the V gene TRBV14; TRBD1 matches 8 bases. In nucleotides, the CDR3 is TGTGCCAGCAGCCAAGGACAGGGGAGCGTTCAGTACTTC. Translated: CASSQGQGSVQYF.